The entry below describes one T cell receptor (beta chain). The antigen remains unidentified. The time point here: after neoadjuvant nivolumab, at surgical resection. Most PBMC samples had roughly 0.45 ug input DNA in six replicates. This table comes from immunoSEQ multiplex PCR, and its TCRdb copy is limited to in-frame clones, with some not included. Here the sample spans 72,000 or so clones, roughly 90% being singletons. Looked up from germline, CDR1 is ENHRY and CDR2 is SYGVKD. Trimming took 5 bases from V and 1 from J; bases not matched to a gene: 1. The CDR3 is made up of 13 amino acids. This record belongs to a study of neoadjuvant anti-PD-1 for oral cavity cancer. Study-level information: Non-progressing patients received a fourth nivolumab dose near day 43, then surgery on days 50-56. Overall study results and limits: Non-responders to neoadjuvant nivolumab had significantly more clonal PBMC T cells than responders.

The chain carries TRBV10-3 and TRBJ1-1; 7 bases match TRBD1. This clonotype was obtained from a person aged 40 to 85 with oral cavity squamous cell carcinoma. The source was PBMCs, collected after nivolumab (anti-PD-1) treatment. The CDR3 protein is CAISRTGNTEAFF. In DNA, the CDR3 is TGTGCCATCAGTCGGACAGGGAACACTGAAGCTTTCTTT.